This TCR beta chain comes out of a study of CD8 T cells in ankylosing spondylitis. Study-level findings and limits: Several of the motif variants were reported before in synovial fluid and blood from reactive arthritis.

TCRdb processed the 5' RACE reads anew with MiXCR; each CDR3 protein has one entry. The sample consists of 200,000 to 300,000 distinct CDR3 sequences, roughly a tenth of them appearing once. Note on this clonotype: The target antigen is unknown.

CDR1 is GTSNPN and CDR2 is SVGIG in the germline V gene (reference sequence). Trimming pared 6 bases from V and 0 bases from J, leaving 14 bases between. This CDR3 comprises 14 residues. This chain connects TRBV30 to TRBJ1-1; tentative D call: TRBD1 (5 bases). Material for sequencing was blood, either unsorted or a sorted T cell fraction (not recorded which). The clonotype originates from a male donor with ankylosing spondylitis or in good health (not recorded which). CDR3 coding DNA: TGTGCCTGCGACAGTTATTTCATGAACACTGAAGCTTTCTTT. It is translated as CACDSYFMNTEAFF.